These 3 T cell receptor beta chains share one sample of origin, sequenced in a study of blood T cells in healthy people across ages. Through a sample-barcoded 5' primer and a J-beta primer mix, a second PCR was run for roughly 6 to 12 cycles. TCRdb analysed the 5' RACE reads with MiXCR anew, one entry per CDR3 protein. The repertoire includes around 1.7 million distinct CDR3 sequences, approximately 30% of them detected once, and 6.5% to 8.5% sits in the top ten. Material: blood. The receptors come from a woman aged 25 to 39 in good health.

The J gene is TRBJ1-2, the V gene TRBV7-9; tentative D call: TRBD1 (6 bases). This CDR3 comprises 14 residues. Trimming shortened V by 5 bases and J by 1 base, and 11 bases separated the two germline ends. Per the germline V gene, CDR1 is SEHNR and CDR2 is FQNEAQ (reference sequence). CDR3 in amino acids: CASSLDSINYGYTF. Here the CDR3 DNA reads TGTGCCAGCAGCCTGGACAGCATTAACTATGGCTACACCTTC.

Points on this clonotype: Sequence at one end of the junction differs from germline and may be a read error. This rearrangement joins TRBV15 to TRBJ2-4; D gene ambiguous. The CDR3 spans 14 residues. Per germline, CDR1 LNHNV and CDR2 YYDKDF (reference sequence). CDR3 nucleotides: TGTACCACCAGCCCTAGGGTGGAAAGAAACATTCAGTACTTC. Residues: CTTSPRVERNIQYF.

The CDR3 nucleotides read TGCAGTGCTAGATGGGACTTTAGAGATACGCAGTATTTT. Protein sequence: CSARWDFRDTQYF. The chain links TRBV20-1 to TRBJ2-3; a possible D gene is TRBD2 (6 bases). The CDR3 totals 13 residues. Germline CDR1 DFQATT, CDR2 SNEGSKA (reference sequence). V dropped 2 bases and J dropped 5 bases, with 11 bases sitting between them.